Many counts were recorded for the clone carrying this T cell receptor (beta chain). The antigen is unknown. The library was prepared for alpha chains; this beta chain is a stray read, so its frequency means little. This record belongs to a study of spatial heterogeneity in lung cancer. Looking at the study overall: An average of more than ten raw reads was observed per unique TCR and UMI combination. Study conclusions and caveats: Tumor mutation count correlated with how many alpha and beta TCRs expanded intratumorally. Ubiquitous and regional nonsynonymous mutation counts were tracked by ubiquitous and regional expanded TCR counts, respectively.

Every individual TCR cDNA molecule carried its own unique molecular identifier, which allowed correction of PCR and sequencing errors. TCRdb fed the 5' RACE reads into MiXCR, producing one record per CDR3 protein. The table has approximately 10,000 distinct CDR3 sequences, about 5% seen once. Sample time point: sample taken at primary tumor resection. Unsorted samples of tumor, nontumor lung or frozen PBMC had their whole RNA sequenced. The length of the CDR3 is 14 residues. Germline assignment: CDR1 GTSNPN and CDR2 SVGIG (reference sequence). V lost 8 bases, J lost 4 bases, and 6 bases stayed unmatched.

The sequences come from lung tumor tissue, collected at surgery. The chain is built from TRBV30 and TRBJ2-2; TRBD1 agrees at 11 bases. This sequence was found in a male donor with early-stage non-small cell lung cancer. The chain's CDR3 is CAGTGQGATGELFF. The CDR3 nucleotides are TGTGCCGGGACTGGACAGGGGGCCACCGGGGAGCTGTTTTTT.